This record concerns one TCR beta chain sequence. The sample belongs to a study of T cell responses to AZD1222 COVID-19 vaccine. Here immunoSEQ multiplex PCR was the method, and the copy in TCRdb shows in-frame clones only, minus some. Of about 94,000 clones in the sample, approximately 90% were seen once. V was shortened by 0 bases and J by 5 bases, with 12 bases between the two germline ends. The germline V gene encodes CDR1 LGHNA and CDR2 YSLEER. This CDR3 region has 15 residues. The rearrangement joins TRBV4-3 to TRBJ2-3, with TRBD1 as a possible D gene (5 bases). This sequence was found in an adult who received the AZD1222 COVID-19 vaccine. The material sequenced was peripheral blood, taken 28 days after the second AZD1222 dose. The DNA of the CDR3 is TGCGCCAGCAGCCAAGAAAAACAGGTGATAGATACGCAGTATTTT. Protein: CASSQEKQVIDTQYF.